This TCR beta chain was profiled in a study of radiotherapy plus CTLA-4 blockade in lung cancer. Overall study: Objective responses were documented in 15% to 20% of patients, with disease control in about 29%. Notes on the study in general: After treatment with radiotherapy plus ipilimumab, TCR clones that came from the tumor expanded in blood. According to reports, early shifts in blood T cell clones, alongside interferon-beta, forecast response most accurately.

Sequencing used immunoSEQ multiplex PCR; TCRdb keeps in-frame clones, though not all of them. The sample yields 65,000 to 85,000 clones, roughly 74% seen once. People whose metastatic non-small-cell lung cancer was chemo-refractory got focal radiation along with CTLA-4 blockade by ipilimumab. Of note for this clone: Its antigen is still unknown.

The source of this sequence is a human donor with non-small cell lung cancer whose response to radiotherapy plus ipilimumab could not be evaluated. This specimen was peripheral blood, taken from a patient treated with radiotherapy plus ipilimumab.

This CDR3 is CASSEPGQGNYGYTF. CDR3 coding DNA: TGTGCCAGCAGCGAGCCGGGACAAGGAAACTATGGCTACACCTTC. The chain is built from TRBV28 and TRBJ1-2; tentative D call: TRBD1 (6 bases). The CDR3 is 15 residues long. V lost 6 bases to trimming and J lost 2 bases, with 16 bases between them. Germline loops: CDR1 MDHEN, CDR2 SYDVKM.